The subject of this entry is one T cell receptor (beta chain). The target of this receptor is not known. The input lacks base qualities; no much larger clone sits a single base away. In the germline V gene, CDR1 corresponds to SGHRS and CDR2 to YFSETQ. Measured from the cysteine to the phenylalanine, the CDR3 is 14 residues long. Only CDR3 DNA remains: 42 bases, in frame from the first base. The junction carries 12 bases between V and J, which are trimmed by 1 base and 5 bases respectively. The trial excluded patients who had a history of autoimmune disease or were on systemic immunosuppression. Peripheral blood for TCR sequencing was collected from all dose cohorts at baseline, on cycle 4 day 1, and on cycle 7 day 1. Samples were obtained from an open-label, multicenter, first-in-human phase I dose-escalation trial of ivuxolimab. Adults with locally advanced or metastatic melanoma, renal cell, hepatocellular, or head and neck squamous cell carcinoma were enrolled in the trial. Before TCR sequencing, CD4+ and CD8+ T cells were separately sorted from peripheral blood.

The data derive from a study of OX40 agonist ivuxolimab in advanced cancers. General notes on the study: Ivuxolimab was an agonistic, fully human IgG2 monoclonal antibody directed against OX40 (CD134), a costimulatory receptor. Intravenous ivuxolimab was administered to patients every 2 weeks at six dose levels: 0.01, 0.1, 0.3, 1.5, 3 and 10 mg/kg. Of the roughly 53 patients in dose escalation, some 20 had hepatocellular carcinoma, around 15 had melanoma, 9 had renal cell carcinoma and 9 had head and neck cancer. In the dose-escalation cohort, 75% to 85% of patients were male, and the mean age was approximately 60 years with a range of roughly 23 to 79. Prior anti-PD-1, anti-PD-L1 or anti-CTLA-4 therapy was permitted, and 40% of dose-escalation patients had received checkpoint inhibitors. Partial responses were achieved by three dose-escalation patients, of whom one had hepatocellular carcinoma and two had cutaneous melanoma. The point of sequencing TCRbeta in the periphery was to test whether ivuxolimab changed TCR sequence diversity and drove clonal T-cell expansion. The paper reports the monotherapy dose-escalation portion (N = 52 patients) of the phase I ivuxolimab trial. Findings and caveats that apply to the study as a whole: Antigen specificity was not determined for the clonally expanded peripheral T cells. Low levels of normalized T-cell clonal expansion were also seen in some nonresponding patients. In the 0.1-3.0 mg/kg groups, partial responders had among the lowest normalized peripheral clonal expansion, particularly in CD8+ T cells. Clonal expansion of both CD4+ and CD8+ blood T cells was observed from baseline to week 6 at doses 0.1 to 3.0 mg/kg. After ivuxolimab, expanded clones were on average more numerous among CD8+ T cells than among CD4+ T cells.

Genomic DNA was extracted from sorted cells for sequencing of the TCRbeta CDR3 region. The immunoSEQ Assay was used for sequencing of TCRbeta CDR3 regions. The source is immuneACCESS, and TCRdb retained only in-frame sequences with V and J called. Part of the clones is not carried over; for the studies checked, unresolved V genes explain less than half of this, and the remainder is unexplained. This sample comprises 90,000 to 130,000 clones, less than 95% of them detected only once. In total, the top ten clones hold over 0.6% of the sample. The sequenced sample was CD4+ or CD8+ T cells sorted from blood, obtained in a trial of the OX40 agonist ivuxolimab. The origin of this receptor is an adult with an advanced solid tumor such as melanoma, head and neck, liver or kidney cancer. The rearranged chain carries TRBV5-1 and TRBJ1-1; the D segment could be TRBD1, given 5 matching bases. The CDR3 region reads CASSLQGPGTEAFF. The nucleotides are TGCGCCAGCAGCTTGCAGGGCCCGGGGACTGAAGCTTTCTTT.